This T cell receptor (beta chain) was found in a study of shared clonotypes between healthy human individuals. Study-wide background: Three CD4 naive, three CD4 memory, two CD8 naive and one CD8 memory plate were used per donor.

Note on this clone: Its antigen is unknown.

CD45RO-negative, CCR7-selected cells formed the naive CD8 fraction, which excluded terminally differentiated effector memory CD45RA+ cells. General observations from the study: Some naive CD4 clonotypes, about 5%, turned up in common across a handful of donors.

The junction had 6 bases not matched to a gene; V was cut back by 2 bases and J by 8 bases. The CDR3 length is 15 residues. CDR1 is MNHEY, CDR2 SVGAGI, per germline. Samples underwent the assay at deep level. Tens of thousands of T cell genomes, or approximately 200 ng DNA, went into the sorted-subset replicate PCRs. TCRdb's copy holds only in-frame clones and misses some; the assay was immunoSEQ multiplex PCR. The repertoire holds around 700,000 clones, with about 91% as singletons. This sequence originates from a man between 25 and 39 years old in good health. The sequenced sample was naive CD8+ T cells sorted from blood. V and J are TRBV6-5 and TRBJ2-1, with 10 bases matching TRBD2. The CDR3 bases are TGTGCCAGCAGTTACCTAGCGGGAGATGGTTATGAGCAGTTCTTC. It translates to CASSYLAGDGYEQFF.